These 23 T cell receptor beta chains were all obtained from the same sample, sequenced in a study of blood T cells in healthy people across ages. A sample-barcoded 5' primer and a J-beta primer mix were used in a second PCR of roughly 7 to 11 cycles. TCRdb re-analysed the 5' RACE reads in MiXCR, keeping a single row per CDR3 protein. The repertoire has 1.5 million to 2 million distinct CDR3 sequences, roughly 27% of them found once; the top ten carry about 8%. Sequencing was carried out using blood. Source of these receptors: a woman aged 30 to 39 in good health.

This clonotype came up a few times. The chain employs TRBV12-3 or TRBV12-4 and TRBJ2-3, with 11 bases aligning to TRBD2. J lost 0 bases, V lost 7 bases, and 3 bases had no gene match. The CDR3 extends over 15 amino acids. The CDR3 DNA reads TGTGCCAGCATGGGACTAGCGGTGAGCACAGATACGCAGTATTTT. It encodes CASMGLAVSTDTQYF.

This clonotype was found a few times. V is TRBV19 and J is TRBJ2-1; no firm D call. CDR1 is LNHDA and CDR2 is SQIVND in the germline V gene (reference sequence). This CDR3 has 13 residues. V was pared by 5 bases and J by 5 bases, with 10 bases between. CDR3 coding DNA: TGTGCCAGTAGTGCGACGCTAAACAATGAGCAGTTCTTC. Translated, it gives CASSATLNNEQFF.

V gene TRBV7-9 combines with J gene TRBJ2-1, with TRBD2 matching 10 bases. CDR3 length: 17 residues. Germline values: CDR1 SEHNR, CDR2 FQNEAQ (reference sequence). V lost 0 bases and J lost 7; bases outside the gene matches: 9. The CDR3 sequence: CASSLAGPSGRYNEQFF. DNA of the CDR3: TGTGCCAGCAGCTTAGCGGGTCCTAGCGGGAGATATAATGAGCAGTTCTTC. The full variable domain, in which reference TRBV7-9 and TRBJ2-1 provide the parts outside the CDR3, is DTGVSQNPRHKITKRGQNVTFRCDPISEHNRLYWYRQTLGQGPEFLTYFQNEAQLEKSRLLSDRFSAERPKGSFSTLEIQRTEQGDSAMYLCASSLAGPSGRYNEQFFGPGTRLTVL.

About this clonotype: The junction and the germline gene differ at one end; a read error may be behind it. This chain joins TRBV5-1 and TRBJ2-7; the D gene could be TRBD1 or TRBD2 (5 bases each). Germline values: CDR1 SGHRS, CDR2 YFSETQ. This CDR3 comprises 15 residues. Here the CDR3 reads CASSLEWGRQVEQYF. In nucleotides, the CDR3 is TGTGCCAGCAGCTTGGAGTGGGGACGCCAAGTGGAGCAGTACTTC. The full variable domain, rest sourced from reference TRBV5-1 and TRBJ2-7, is KAGVTQTPRYLIKTRGQQVTLSCSPISGHRSVSWYQQTPGQGLQFLFEYFSETQRNKGNFPGRFSGRQFSNSRSEMNVSTLELGDSALYLCASSLEWGRQVEQYFGPGTRLTVT.

This clonotype was seen only a few times. The gene calls are TRBV7-2 and TRBJ1-1, with D tentatively TRBD1 (5 bases). The V and J ends lost 7 bases and 10 bases respectively, with 16 bases between them. Germline CDR1 SGHTA, CDR2 FQGNSA. The CDR3 has 12 residues. The CDR3 bases are TGTGCCAGCAACCCAGCGGGGGGTGCAGCTTTCTTT. Translation: CASNPAGGAAFF.

This clonotype was seen a few times. V usage is TRBV25-1 and J usage is TRBJ2-1; 8 bases agree with TRBD2. V lost 1 base, J lost 3 bases, and 2 bases stayed unmatched. CDR3 length: 15 residues. Germline-derived CDR1 and CDR2 are MGHDK and SYGVNS. The CDR3 protein is CASSELGTSYNEQFF. The CDR3 DNA reads as TGTGCCAGCAGTGAATTGGGGACTAGCTACAATGAGCAGTTCTTC.

This clonotype was detected only a few times. The CDR3 DNA reads TGTGCCAGCAGCTTCGGACGGCGAGGGGCTAATGAAAAACTGTTTTTT. Its translation is CASSFGRRGANEKLFF. J is TRBJ1-4 and V is TRBV7-2, with D perhaps matching TRBD1 (5 bases). Germline loops: CDR1 SGHTA, CDR2 FQGNSA. Trimming took 3 bases from V and 3 from J, leaving 14 bases between them. The CDR3 loop spans 16 amino acids.

This clonotype was observed a few times. The DNA for the CDR3 is TGTGCCACCCAAGGGGGGGCTTGGCTGAACACCGGGGAGCTGTTTTTT. This encodes CATQGGAWLNTGELFF. V and J are TRBV24-1 and TRBJ2-2, with D possibly being TRBD2 (7 bases). This CDR3 is built from 16 residues. Germline V gives CDR1 KGHDR, CDR2 SFDVKD. Between the trimmed V and J ends, which lost 9 bases and 1 base, there was a span of 17 bases.

This clonotype was observed at least ten times. This sequence joins TRBV20-1 and TRBJ2-5; 11 nucleotides line up with TRBD1. J was trimmed by 5 bases and V by 5 bases; bases with no gene match: 4. Germline CDR1 and CDR2: DFQATT and SNEGSKA (reference sequence). The CDR3 sequence is 13 residues long. CDR3 loop: CSALGQGEETQYF. DNA for the CDR3: TGCAGTGCTTTGGGACAGGGGGAGGAGACCCAGTACTTC.

There are a few counts of this clonotype. The CDR3 DNA reads as TGTGCCAGCAGCTCCTCTGGAGGGGGCCTCCAAGAGACCCAGTACTTC. Its protein product is CASSSSGGGLQETQYF. The genes are TRBV28 and TRBJ2-5, with a weak D call TRBD1 (7 bases). Germline CDR1 is MDHEN and CDR2 is SYDVKM. CDR3 length equals 16 residues. The ends were cut back, 6 bases at V and 1 base at J, with 18 bases in the middle.

This clonotype has only a few counts. The chain carries TRBV9 and TRBJ2-7, with D possibly being TRBD1 (6 bases). The CDR3 consists of 15 residues. Trimming pared 0 bases from V and 2 bases from J, leaving 12 bases between. Germline values: CDR1 SGDLS, CDR2 YYNGEE. CDR3 nucleotides: TGTGCCAGCAGCGTAGGTGACAGGAAGGCCTACGAGCAGTACTTC. Its translation: CASSVGDRKAYEQYF.

This clonotype was seen a few times. The rearrangement uses TRBV2 and TRBJ2-3, with 14 bases aligning to TRBD2. Germline lookup yields CDR1 SNHLY and CDR2 FYNNEI. CDR3 length: 16 amino acids. V lost 3 bases, J lost 4 bases, and 3 bases stayed unmatched. The CDR3 loop is CASSESGLAGADTQYF. CDR3 DNA sequence: TGTGCCAGCAGTGAGTCGGGACTAGCGGGAGCAGATACGCAGTATTTT.

This clonotype occurred a few times. The V call is TRBV5-1, the J call TRBJ2-2; 11 nucleotides agree with TRBD2. The CDR3 is made up of 18 amino acids. The V gene end was trimmed by 4 bases and the J gene end by 5 bases; junction bases not matched to a gene: 13. CDR1 is SGHRS, CDR2 YFSETQ, per germline. CDR3 protein: CASSPVTSGSRRTGELFF. CDR3 nucleotide sequence: TGCGCCAGCAGCCCGGTTACTAGCGGGAGCCGGCGAACCGGGGAGCTGTTTTTT.

The gene calls are TRBV12-3 or TRBV12-4 and TRBJ1-5, with 8 bases matching TRBD1. The CDR3 runs to 15 residues. With 3 bases clipped from V and 7 bases from J, the junction kept 8 bases outside the gene matches. CDR3 nucleotides: TGTGCCAGCAGTTTGCGGACAGGGCAGGTACAGCCCCAGCATTTT. Encoded protein: CASSLRTGQVQPQHF.

This clonotype showed up just a few times. This chain joins TRBV5-1 and TRBJ1-4; 12 nucleotides line up with TRBD1. Germline CDR1 SGHRS, CDR2 YFSETQ. The length of the CDR3 is 17 residues. V shed 2 bases and J 7 bases; nucleotides not matched to a gene: 9. The CDR3 loop is CASSLSGTGGGTEKLFF. For the CDR3, the DNA is TGCGCCAGCAGCTTATCCGGGACAGGGGGCGGAACTGAAAAACTGTTTTTT.

In this sample, this clonotype turned up many times. One end of the junction does not line up with germline, which may come from a read error. The rearrangement joins TRBV5-1 to TRBJ2-3, with D tentatively TRBD1 (6 bases). The germline V gene has CDR1 SGHRS and CDR2 YFSETQ. This CDR3 is 13 amino acids long. This CDR3 reads CASSLGQGDTQYF. The CDR3 DNA reads as TGTGCCAGCAGCTTAGGTCAGGGGGATACGCAGTATTTT.

This clonotype was counted only a few times. The rearrangement joins TRBV25-1 to TRBJ2-7; 10 bases fit TRBD1. In germline, CDR1 is MGHDK, CDR2 SYGVNS. Germline trimming cut 3 bases from V and 12 bases from J; bases unmatched to any gene: 11. The CDR3 extends over 14 amino acids. The CDR3 reads CASSDLRDRGIAYF. The CDR3 DNA reads TGTGCCAGCAGTGACCTCCGGGACAGGGGAATTGCGTACTTC.

This clonotype was found a few times. The J gene is TRBJ2-4, the V gene TRBV9; D gene unclear. The CDR3 covers 13 residues. The V and J ends lost 0 bases and 5 bases respectively, with 6 bases between them. The V gene's germline CDR1 is SGDLS and CDR2 YYNGEE. CDR3 protein: CASSVGAENIQYF. The CDR3 coding sequence is TGTGCCAGCAGCGTAGGGGCGGAAAACATTCAGTACTTC.

This clonotype was observed many times. The chain couples TRBV7-2 to TRBJ2-1; 12 bases line up with TRBD2. The CDR3 runs 16 residues. V shed 5 bases and J 3 bases; nucleotides not matched to a gene: 5. From germline, CDR1 is SGHTA and CDR2 FQGNSA. In DNA form, the CDR3 reads TGTGCCAGCAGCCATTCGACTAGCGGGAGCTACAATGAGCAGTTCTTC. Protein sequence: CASSHSTSGSYNEQFF.

The chain couples TRBV7-9 to TRBJ1-4, with D uncertain. This CDR3 spans 13 amino acids. Per the germline V gene, CDR1 is SEHNR and CDR2 is FQNEAQ (reference sequence). Trimming shortened V by 5 bases and J by 8 bases, and 12 bases separated the two germline ends. CDR3 loop: CASSPQIEEKLFF. Here the CDR3 DNA reads TGTGCCAGCAGCCCACAAATCGAAGAAAAACTGTTTTTT.

The sample holds many counts of this clonotype. The chain has TRBV5-1 and TRBJ2-3, with TRBD1 identical over 8 bases. CDR1 and CDR2 from the germline V gene are SGHRS and YFSETQ. The CDR3 is 15 amino acids. The junction had 8 bases not matched to a gene; V was cut back by 4 bases and J by 4 bases. The CDR3 region is CASSGVAGGADTQYF. For the CDR3, the DNA is TGCGCCAGCAGCGGTGTTGCAGGGGGCGCAGATACGCAGTATTTT. Combining the CDR3 with reference TRBV5-1 and TRBJ2-3 gives the whole variable domain KAGVTQTPRYLIKTRGQQVTLSCSPISGHRSVSWYQQTPGQGLQFLFEYFSETQRNKGNFPGRFSGRQFSNSRSEMNVSTLELGDSALYLCASSGVAGGADTQYFGPGTRLTVL.

Comment on this clonotype: A junction end diverges from the germline sequence, so it may reflect a read error. This rearrangement joins TRBV28 to TRBJ2-3; no definite D call. The germline CDR1 and CDR2 sequences are MDHEN and SYDVKM. The CDR3 has 14 amino acids. The CDR3 reads CASSCLSGTDTRYF. In DNA, the CDR3 is TGTGCCAGCAGTTGTCTATCGGGCACAGATACGCGGTATTTT.

This clonotype came up many times. The rearrangement joins TRBV28 to TRBJ2-5; D possibly corresponds to TRBD2 (5 bases). V dropped 3 bases and J dropped 5 bases, with 19 bases sitting between them. The CDR3 runs 16 residues. Germline values: CDR1 MDHEN, CDR2 SYDVKM. The CDR3 is CASSFSTPEGRETQYF. The CDR3 nucleotides read TGTGCCAGCAGTTTTTCCACCCCCGAGGGTAGGGAGACCCAGTACTTC.